This TCR beta chain was sequenced in a study of blood T cell repertoires in COVID-19. Overall study context: Sources were T cells, B-cell-depleted T cells, or PBMCs; the material itself was cDNA or gDNA.

Data came from immunoSEQ multiplex PCR; TCRdb stores just in-frame clones and leaves some out. The sample has about 70,000 clones, over 75% seen once. CDR1 and CDR2 (germline): MNHEY, SVGAGI. This CDR3 contains 15 residues. V was clipped by 6 bases and J by 4 bases; unmatched bases: 11. The V gene is TRBV6-5, the J gene TRBJ1-2; the match to TRBD1 covers 7 bases. The sequenced sample consisted of peripheral blood. The sequence derives from a human donor in a cohort sampled during active COVID-19. The CDR3 coding sequence is TGTGCCAGCAGCACCAGGTCAGCAGGGGGCTATGGCTACACCTTC. This sequence encodes CASSTRSAGGYGYTF.